This is a list of T cell receptor beta chains from one sample in a study of OX40 agonist ivuxolimab in advanced cancers. Here immunoSEQ multiplex PCR was the method, and the copy in TCRdb shows in-frame clones only, minus some. This sample carries some 74,000 clones, about 83% of them seen once, and the ten largest clones take 6.5% to 7.5%. The starting material was CD4+ or CD8+ T cells sorted from blood, obtained in a trial of the OX40 agonist ivuxolimab. The source is an adult with an advanced solid tumor such as melanoma, head and neck, liver or kidney cancer. The CDR3 runs from the conserved cysteine through the conserved F or W. Fields, in order: CDR3 protein, J gene, V gene, clone size. A clone size is listed for some rows: how often the clone was seen (once, few, many), or a class if it is expanded.

CDR3aa: CASSFERQGLSGELFF
j_gene: TRBJ2-2
v_gene: TRBV11-2
abundance: NA

CDR3aa: CAWRDRYLNEQYF
j_gene: TRBJ2-7
v_gene: TRBV30
abundance: few

CDR3aa: CASSYIGGTKNIQYF
j_gene: TRBJ2-4
v_gene: TRBV5-1
abundance: NA

CDR3aa: CASSGTVSGNTIYF
j_gene: TRBJ1-3
v_gene: TRBV2
abundance: NA

CDR3aa: CASSSILGSYNEQFF
j_gene: TRBJ2-1
v_gene: TRBV7-2
abundance: NA

CDR3aa: CASSSLSGTRGHNEQFF
j_gene: TRBJ2-1
v_gene: TRBV19
abundance: NA

CDR3aa: CASSEIYAGGFEQFF
j_gene: TRBJ2-1
v_gene: TRBV6-1
abundance: NA

CDR3aa: CASSPTGPPYGQYF
j_gene: TRBJ2-7
v_gene: TRBV7-9
abundance: NA

CDR3aa: CASSIKGSSYNEQFF
j_gene: TRBJ2-1
v_gene: TRBV19
abundance: NA

CDR3aa: CASSIGGNGEQYF
j_gene: TRBJ2-7
v_gene: TRBV19
abundance: few

CDR3aa: CASSQDGEAFF
j_gene: TRBJ1-1
v_gene: TRBV4-1
abundance: NA